The clone carrying this T cell receptor beta chain was picked up a small number of times. CDR3 length: 14 residues. Deletions cut 2 bases from V and 0 bases from J, with 5 bases between. Per the germline V gene, CDR1 is WSHSY and CDR2 is SAAADI. As originally analysed: Amplification with reference gene primers provided the estimates of nucleated cell counts. Sequenced by immunoSEQ multiplex PCR; TCRdb stores in-frame clones only, minus some. V and J calls plus clone size are reproduced from that table; the DNA served to infer D and trimming. The sample carries 200,000 to 250,000 clones, about 80% recorded once. This sample is drawn from a study of blood T cell repertoires in COVID-19. Study-level information: The study drew acute and convalescent COVID-19 samples from the United States, Italy and Spain. The cDNA or gDNA used as material had been derived from T cells, B-cell-depleted T cells, or PBMCs.

The sequenced sample consisted of peripheral blood. The sequence was obtained from an elderly woman with acute or convalescent COVID-19. The genes are TRBV10-2 and TRBJ1-5; D is unclear. CDR3 sequence reads: CASSEPGSNQPQHF. The CDR3 DNA reads as TGCGCCAGCAGTGAGCCGGGTAGCAATCAGCCCCAGCATTTT.